This T cell receptor beta chain was found in a study of cytomegalovirus exposure and HLA in healthy donors. Broader study findings: In a later analysis, DRB1 alleles had the most associated TCRs; HLA-C alleles the fewest. The study labeled 150 to 200 TCR beta chains cytomegalovirus-associated. Accurate predictions that matched the HLA-A and HLA-B alleles of most subjects were reportedly made from TCR beta sequences. A later analysis reportedly found fewer N-insertions in an Asian-associated ancestry cluster than the roughly 680-donor mean.

This CDR3 comprises 14 residues. Germline CDR1 is MNHEY and CDR2 is SVGAGI. Between the trimmed V and J ends, which lost 6 bases and 1 base, there was a span of 13 bases. This PCR relied on a set of 60 Vbeta primers and 13 Jbeta primers. The protocol was immunoSEQ multiplex PCR, while the TCRdb copy is restricted to in-frame clones and leaves out a portion. The data hold some 89,000 clones, with just over 70% observed a single time. About this clone: The antigen remains unidentified.

V is TRBV6-5 and J is TRBJ2-7, with TRBD1 as a possible D gene (7 bases). This TCR came from a man aged 55 to 70 in good health and CMV-seronegative. Sequences were obtained from PBMCs. Here the CDR3 DNA reads TGTGCCAGCAGGACCAGGGGGGAATCCTACGAGCAGTACTTC. This gives the protein CASRTRGESYEQYF.